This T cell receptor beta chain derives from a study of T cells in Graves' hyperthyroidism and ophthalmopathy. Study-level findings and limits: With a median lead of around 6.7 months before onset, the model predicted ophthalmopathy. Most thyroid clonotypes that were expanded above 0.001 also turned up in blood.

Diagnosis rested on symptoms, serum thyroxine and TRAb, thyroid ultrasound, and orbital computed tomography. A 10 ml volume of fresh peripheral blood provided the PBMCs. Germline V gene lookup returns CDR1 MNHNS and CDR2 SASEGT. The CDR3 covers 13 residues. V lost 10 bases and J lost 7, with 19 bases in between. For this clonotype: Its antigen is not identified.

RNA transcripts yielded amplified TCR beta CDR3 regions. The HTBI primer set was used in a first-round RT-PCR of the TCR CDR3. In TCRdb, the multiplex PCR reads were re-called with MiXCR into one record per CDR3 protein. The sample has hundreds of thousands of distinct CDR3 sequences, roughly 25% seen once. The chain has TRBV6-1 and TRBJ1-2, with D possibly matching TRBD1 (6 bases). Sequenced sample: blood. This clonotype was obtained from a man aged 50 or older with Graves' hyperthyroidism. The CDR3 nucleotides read TGTGCCACCAAACGGACAGTTTGGGGTGGCTACACCTTC. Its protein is CATKRTVWGGYTF.